This T cell receptor (beta chain) comes out of a study of shared clonotypes between healthy human individuals. Assay: immunoSEQ multiplex PCR; the TCRdb copy retains only in-frame clones and omits some. The repertoire includes 750,000 to 1,000,000 clones, 80% to 95% of them detected once, and around 24% sits in the top ten. This clone was seen a single time. CD45RO-negative CD8 cells positively selected for CCR7 made up the naive population, which excluded terminally differentiated effector memory CD45RA+ cells. With V trimmed by 1 base and J by 6 bases, 10 bases remained unmatched. The CDR3 covers 17 residues. Germline CDR1 and CDR2: SGHDN and FVKESK.

The genes are TRBV14 and TRBJ1-4; 8 nucleotides agree with TRBD1. Sequenced input: naive CD8+ T cells sorted from blood. The TCR was taken from a man aged 25-40 years in good health. CDR3 coding DNA: TGTGCCAGCAGCCAAGCGGAGGACAGGGAGTTGGATGAAAAACTGTTTTTT. This codes for CASSQAEDRELDEKLFF.